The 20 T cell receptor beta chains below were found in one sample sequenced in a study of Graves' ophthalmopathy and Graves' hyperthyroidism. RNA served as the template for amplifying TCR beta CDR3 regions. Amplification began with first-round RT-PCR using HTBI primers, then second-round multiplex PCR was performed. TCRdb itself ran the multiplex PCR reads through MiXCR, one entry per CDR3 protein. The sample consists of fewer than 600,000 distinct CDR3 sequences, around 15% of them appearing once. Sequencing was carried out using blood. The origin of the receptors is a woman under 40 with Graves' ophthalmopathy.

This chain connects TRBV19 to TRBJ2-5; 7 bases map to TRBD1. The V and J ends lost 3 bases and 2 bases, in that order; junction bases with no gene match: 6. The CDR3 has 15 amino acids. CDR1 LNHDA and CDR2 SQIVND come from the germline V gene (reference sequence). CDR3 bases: TGTGCCAGTAGTATTCGAGGGACAGTTCAAGAGACCCAGTACTTC. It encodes CASSIRGTVQETQYF. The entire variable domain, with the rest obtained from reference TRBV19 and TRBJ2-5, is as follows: DGGITQSPKYLFRKEGQNVTLSCEQNLNHDAMYWYRQDPGQGLRLIYYSQIVNDFQKGDIAEGYSVSREKKESFPLTVTSAQKNPTAFYLCASSIRGTVQETQYFGPGTRLLVL.

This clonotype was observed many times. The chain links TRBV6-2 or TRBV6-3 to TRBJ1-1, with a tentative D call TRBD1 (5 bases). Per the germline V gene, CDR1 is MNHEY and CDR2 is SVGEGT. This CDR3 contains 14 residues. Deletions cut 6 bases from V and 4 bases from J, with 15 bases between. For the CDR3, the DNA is TGTGCCAGCAGCCTCAGTAAGGGGAGCACTGAAGCTTTCTTT. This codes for CASSLSKGSTEAFF.

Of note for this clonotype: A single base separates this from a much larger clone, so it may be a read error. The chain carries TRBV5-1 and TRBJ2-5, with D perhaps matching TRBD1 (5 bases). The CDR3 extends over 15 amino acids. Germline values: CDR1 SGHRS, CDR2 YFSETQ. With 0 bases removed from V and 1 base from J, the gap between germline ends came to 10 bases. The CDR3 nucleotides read TGCGCCAGCAGCTTGGACAGGAGACCCCAAGAGACCCAGTACTTC. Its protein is CASSLDRRPQETQYF.

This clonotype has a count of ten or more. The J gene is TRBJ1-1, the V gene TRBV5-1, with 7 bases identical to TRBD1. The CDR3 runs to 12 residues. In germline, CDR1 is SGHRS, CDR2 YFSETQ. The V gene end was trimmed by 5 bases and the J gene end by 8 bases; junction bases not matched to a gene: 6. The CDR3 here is CASRDGTAEAFF. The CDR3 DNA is TGCGCCAGCAGGGACGGGACAGCGGAAGCTTTCTTT.

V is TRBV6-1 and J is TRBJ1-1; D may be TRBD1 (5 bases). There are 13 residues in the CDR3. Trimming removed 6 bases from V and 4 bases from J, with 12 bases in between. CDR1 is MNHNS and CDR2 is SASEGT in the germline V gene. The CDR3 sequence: CASSIQGSTEAFF. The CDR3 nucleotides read TGTGCCAGCAGCATCCAGGGCTCCACTGAAGCTTTCTTT.

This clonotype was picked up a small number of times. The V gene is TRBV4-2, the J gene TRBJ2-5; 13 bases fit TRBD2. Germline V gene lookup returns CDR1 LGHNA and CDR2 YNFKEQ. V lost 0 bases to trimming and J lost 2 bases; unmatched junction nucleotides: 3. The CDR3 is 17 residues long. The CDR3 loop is CASSQDPTSGGQETQYF. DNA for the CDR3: TGTGCCAGCAGCCAAGATCCGACTAGCGGGGGGCAAGAGACCCAGTACTTC.

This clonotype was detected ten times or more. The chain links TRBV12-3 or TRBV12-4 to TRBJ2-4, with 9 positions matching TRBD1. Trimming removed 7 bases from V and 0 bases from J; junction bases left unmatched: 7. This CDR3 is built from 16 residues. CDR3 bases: TGTGCCAGCACCAGACAGGGGGGCGTAGCCAAAAACATTCAGTACTTC. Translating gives CASTRQGGVAKNIQYF.

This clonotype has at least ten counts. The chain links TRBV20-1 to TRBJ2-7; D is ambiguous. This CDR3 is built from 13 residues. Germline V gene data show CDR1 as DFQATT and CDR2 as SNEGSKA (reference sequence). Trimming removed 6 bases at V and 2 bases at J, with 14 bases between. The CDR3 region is CSAVPGQAYEQYF. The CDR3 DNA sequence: TGCAGTGCCGTCCCCGGCCAGGCCTACGAGCAGTACTTC.

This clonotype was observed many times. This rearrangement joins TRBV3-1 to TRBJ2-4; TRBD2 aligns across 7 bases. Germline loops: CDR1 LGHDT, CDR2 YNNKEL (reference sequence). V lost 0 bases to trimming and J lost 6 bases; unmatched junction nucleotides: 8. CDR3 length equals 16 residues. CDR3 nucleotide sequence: TGTGCCAGCAGCCAAGATGGGGGAGGGGATGGAAACATTCAGTACTTC. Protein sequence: CASSQDGGGDGNIQYF.

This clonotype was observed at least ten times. The CDR3 reads CAWSVNRAGTEAFF. The CDR3 region has the DNA TGTGCCTGGAGTGTAAACAGGGCTGGCACTGAAGCTTTCTTT. The gene calls are TRBV30 and TRBJ1-1; D might be TRBD1 (6 bases). Germline CDR1 is GTSNPN and CDR2 is SVGIG (reference sequence). This CDR3 spans 14 amino acids. V was clipped by 0 bases and J by 4 bases, with 12 bases between them. The full variable domain, its missing parts supplied by reference TRBV30 and TRBJ1-1, is SQTIHQWPATLVQPVGSPLSLECTVEGTSNPNLYWYRQAAGRGLQLLFYSVGIGQISSEVPQNLSASRPQDRQFILSSKKLLLSDSGFYLCAWSVNRAGTEAFFGQGTRLTVV.

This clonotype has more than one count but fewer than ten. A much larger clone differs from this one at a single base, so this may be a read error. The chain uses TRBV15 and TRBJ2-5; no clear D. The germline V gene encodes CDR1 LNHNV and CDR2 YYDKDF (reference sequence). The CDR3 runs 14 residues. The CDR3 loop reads CATSRLSIQETKYF. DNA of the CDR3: TGTGCCACCAGCAGACTTTCGATACAAGAGACCAAGTACTTC.

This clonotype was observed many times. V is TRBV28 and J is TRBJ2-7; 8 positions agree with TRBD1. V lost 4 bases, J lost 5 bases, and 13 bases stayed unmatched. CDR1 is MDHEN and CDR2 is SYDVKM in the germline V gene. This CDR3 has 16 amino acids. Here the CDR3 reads CASSSPKDRGWNEQYF. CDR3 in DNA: TGTGCCAGCAGTTCCCCCAAAGACAGGGGATGGAACGAGCAGTACTTC. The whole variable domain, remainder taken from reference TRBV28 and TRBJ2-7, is DVKVTQSSRYLVKRTGEKVFLECVQDMDHENMFWYRQDPGLGLRLIYFSYDVKMKEKGDIPEGYSVSREKKERFSLILESASTNQTSMYLCASSSPKDRGWNEQYFGPGTRLTVT.

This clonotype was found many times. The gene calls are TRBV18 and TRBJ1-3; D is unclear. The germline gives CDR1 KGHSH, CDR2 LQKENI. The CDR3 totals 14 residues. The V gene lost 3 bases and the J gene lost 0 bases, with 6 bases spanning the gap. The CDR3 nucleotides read TGTGCCAGCTCACCGAATTACTCTGGAAACACCATATATTTT. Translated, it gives CASSPNYSGNTIYF.

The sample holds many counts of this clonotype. The CDR3 reads CASSLIRSDGYTF. In DNA form, the CDR3 reads TGCGCCAGCAGCTTGATACGATCGGATGGCTACACCTTC. This chain connects TRBV5-1 to TRBJ1-2; no clear D gene. Trimming took 1 base from V and 6 from J, leaving 10 bases between them. CDR1 and CDR2 from the germline V gene are SGHRS and YFSETQ. This CDR3 is 13 amino acids long.

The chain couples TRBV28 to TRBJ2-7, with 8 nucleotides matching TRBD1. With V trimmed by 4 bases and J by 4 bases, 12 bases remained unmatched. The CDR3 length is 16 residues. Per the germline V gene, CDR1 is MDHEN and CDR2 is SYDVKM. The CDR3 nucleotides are TGTGCCAGCAGTTCTTTTCGGCACAGGGGGAAGTACGAGCAGTACTTC. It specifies CASSSFRHRGKYEQYF.

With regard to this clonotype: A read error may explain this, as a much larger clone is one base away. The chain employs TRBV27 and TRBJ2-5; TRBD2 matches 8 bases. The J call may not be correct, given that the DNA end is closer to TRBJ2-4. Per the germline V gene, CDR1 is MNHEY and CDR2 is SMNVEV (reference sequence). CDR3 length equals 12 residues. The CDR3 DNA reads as TGTGCCAGCAGCCCCAGCGGGGGCATTCAGTACTTC. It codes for CASSPSGGIQYF.

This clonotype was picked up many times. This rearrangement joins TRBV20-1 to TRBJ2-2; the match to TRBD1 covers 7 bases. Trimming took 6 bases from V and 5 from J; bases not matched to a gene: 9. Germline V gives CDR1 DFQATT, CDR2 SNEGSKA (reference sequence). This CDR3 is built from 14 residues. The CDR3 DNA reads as TGCAGTGCGTTGACAGGGAGAGGGACCGGGGAGCTGTTTTTT. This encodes CSALTGRGTGELFF.

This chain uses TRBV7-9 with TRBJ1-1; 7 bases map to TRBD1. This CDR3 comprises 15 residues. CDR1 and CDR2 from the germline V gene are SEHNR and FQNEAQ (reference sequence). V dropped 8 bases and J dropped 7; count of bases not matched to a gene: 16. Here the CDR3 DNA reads TGTGCCAGCGGCAAGCTTGGGGGGACAGCCCTTGAAGCTTTCTTT. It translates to CASGKLGGTALEAFF.

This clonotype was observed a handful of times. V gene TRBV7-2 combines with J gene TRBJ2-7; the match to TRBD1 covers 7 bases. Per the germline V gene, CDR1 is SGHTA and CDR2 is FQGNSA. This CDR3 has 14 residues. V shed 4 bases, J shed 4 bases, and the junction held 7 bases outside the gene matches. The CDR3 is CASSSRDRQYEQYF. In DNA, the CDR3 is TGTGCCAGCAGCTCACGGGACAGACAGTACGAGCAGTACTTC.

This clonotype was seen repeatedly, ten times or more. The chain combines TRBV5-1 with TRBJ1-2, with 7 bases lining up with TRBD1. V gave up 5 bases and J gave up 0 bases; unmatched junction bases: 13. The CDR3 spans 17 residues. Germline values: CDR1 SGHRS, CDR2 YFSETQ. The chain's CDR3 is CASRTGQPTGANYGYTF. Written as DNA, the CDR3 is TGCGCCAGCAGAACGGGACAGCCTACCGGAGCTAACTATGGCTACACCTTC.